The 31 T cell receptor beta chains presented below share a single source sample, sequenced in a study of beta chain features in type 1 diabetes. The antigens these receptors bind are not known. Study-level points and caveats: Shorter TCRB CDR3s, moderately but significantly so, marked every one of the four CD4+ subsets in Type 1 diabetes patients.

Sequencing targeted expressed TCRB transcripts, as all isolated RNA had been reverse transcribed. The method was immunoSEQ multiplex PCR; TCRdb's version includes in-frame clones alone and lacks a portion of them. This table has more than 250,000 clones, just over 20% appearing once. Sample: naive CD4+ T cells from blood. These receptors were collected from a woman aged 40 to 50 with type 1 diabetes.

There are a few counts of this clone. This chain joins TRBV4-2 and TRBJ1-2; no reliable D call. In germline, CDR1 is LGHNA, CDR2 YNFKEQ. The length of the CDR3 is 12 residues. The V and J ends lost 1 base and 6 bases respectively, with 6 bases between them. Here the CDR3 DNA reads TGTGCCAGCAGCCAAGTAGCGGATGGCTACACCTTC. Residues: CASSQVADGYTF.

The chain has TRBV2 and TRBJ1-1; 7 bases agree with TRBD1. The J segment lost 3 bases and the V segment lost 4 bases, leaving 5 bases of the junction unmatched. The CDR3 contains 14 residues. The germline CDR1 and CDR2 sequences are SNHLY and FYNNEI. Written as DNA, the CDR3 is TGTGCCAGCAGTGTACAGGGGTCCTACACTGAAGCTTTCTTT. Translation: CASSVQGSYTEAFF.

This clone has more than one count but fewer than ten. This sequence joins TRBV4-3 and TRBJ1-1; 9 bases are shared with TRBD1. From germline, CDR1 is LGHNA and CDR2 YSLEER. V trimming: 2 bases; J trimming: 7 bases; junction bases outside the gene matches: 5. The CDR3 spans 14 residues. The CDR3 protein is CASSQSTGGGEAFF. CDR3 bases: TGCGCCAGCAGCCAATCTACAGGGGGCGGTGAAGCTTTCTTT.

V and J are TRBV28 and TRBJ2-3; TRBD1 matches at 9 bases. J was trimmed by 2 bases and V by 2 bases; bases with no gene match: 5. The germline V gene has CDR1 MDHEN and CDR2 SYDVKM. The CDR3 runs 16 residues. In DNA, the CDR3 is TGTGCCAGCAGTTTAGGTGGACAGGGGCCCACAGATACGCAGTATTTT. Translated: CASSLGGQGPTDTQYF.

This clone has more than one count but fewer than ten. The CDR3 DNA reads TGTGCCAGCAGCACAGGGCCCGATACGCAGTATTTT. It yields the protein CASSTGPDTQYF. The chain uses TRBV7-3 and TRBJ2-3, with a possible D match to TRBD1 (6 bases). CDR1 is SGHTA, CDR2 FQGTGA, per germline. The CDR3 sequence is 12 residues long. The germline V and J ends were trimmed by 5 bases and 6 bases, with 9 bases remaining between them.

A word on this clone: At one end the junction does not follow the germline gene, possibly because of a read error. V and J are TRBV7-7 and TRBJ2-1, with 12 positions matching TRBD2. The germline gives CDR1 SSHAT, CDR2 FNYEAQ (reference sequence). The CDR3 has 16 amino acids. CDR3 amino acids: CASSLGLAGPSVQQFF. The CDR3 DNA sequence: TGTGCCAGCAGTTTAGGACTAGCGGGGCCCTCTGTTCAGCAGTTCTTC.

This chain uses TRBV7-2 with TRBJ2-5; 8 nucleotides align to TRBD2. Germline V lookup: CDR1 SGHTA, CDR2 FQGNSA. CDR3 size: 15 residues. The junction had 11 bases not matched to a gene; V was cut back by 4 bases and J by 7 bases. The CDR3 sequence is CASSSVAAGGGTQYF. Here the CDR3 DNA reads TGTGCCAGCAGCTCCGTGGCGGCGGGGGGAGGGACCCAGTACTTC.

The chain links TRBV6-6 to TRBJ2-7; 8 bases are shared with TRBD2. The V segment lost 0 bases and the J segment 4 bases; nucleotides outside the gene matches: 5. Germline loops: CDR1 MNHNY, CDR2 SVGAGI (reference sequence). The CDR3 spans 15 residues. The chain's CDR3 is CASSYSISGVYEQYF. CDR3 nucleotides: TGTGCCAGCAGTTACTCGATTAGCGGGGTTTACGAGCAGTACTTC.

This clone was counted a few times. CDR3 sequence (DNA): TGTGCCAGCCTTTCGCTGGGGGCAGGACTTTTCTACGAGCAGTACTTC. It translates to CASLSLGAGLFYEQYF. The chain recombines TRBV28 with TRBJ2-7; a weak D match, TRBD1 (6 bases). Trimming stripped 8 bases from V and 3 bases from J, with 23 bases between. Per the germline V gene, CDR1 is MDHEN and CDR2 is SYDVKM. The CDR3 extends over 16 amino acids. Full variable domain (outside the CDR3, taken from reference TRBV28 and TRBJ2-7): DVKVTQSSRYLVKRTGEKVFLECVQDMDHENMFWYRQDPGLGLRLIYFSYDVKMKEKGDIPEGYSVSREKKERFSLILESASTNQTSMYLCASLSLGAGLFYEQYFGPGTRLTVT.

The chain recombines TRBV10-3 with TRBJ1-5; no firm D call. With 2 bases removed from V and 0 bases from J, the gap between germline ends came to 5 bases. The CDR3 has 14 residues. Germline V CDR1 and CDR2: ENHRY, SYGVKD. In nucleotides, the CDR3 is TGTGCCATCAGTGAGACTAATAGCAATCAGCCCCAGCATTTT. This codes for CAISETNSNQPQHF.

The chain joins TRBV11-1 to TRBJ2-7; D is perhaps TRBD2 (5 bases). The CDR3 has 13 amino acids. Germline lookup yields CDR1 SGHAT and CDR2 FQDESV (reference sequence). V was pared by 6 bases and J by 5 bases, with 14 bases between. DNA for the CDR3: TGTGCCAGCAGGCGGACTGGGTCCCACGAGCAGTACTTC. Amino acid sequence: CASRRTGSHEQYF.

V and J are TRBV9 and TRBJ2-6; TRBD1 matches at 7 bases. CDR1 is SGDLS and CDR2 is YYNGEE in the germline V gene. The CDR3 is 18 residues long. V trimming: 3 bases; J trimming: 0 bases; junction bases outside the gene matches: 9. The CDR3 spells CASSGGTDPTSGANVLTF. CDR3 DNA: TGTGCCAGCAGCGGAGGGACAGACCCAACCTCTGGGGCCAACGTCCTGACTTTC. The full variable domain, in which reference TRBV9 and TRBJ2-6 provide the parts outside the CDR3, is DSGVTQTPKHLITATGQRVTLRCSPRSGDLSVYWYQQSLDQGLQFLIQYYNGEERAKGNILERFSAQQFPDLHSELNLSSLELGDSALYFCASSGGTDPTSGANVLTFGAGSRLTVL.

The V gene is TRBV29-1, the J gene TRBJ2-7, with a tentative D call TRBD2 (6 bases). Germline V gives CDR1 SQVTM, CDR2 ANQGSEA. This CDR3 contains 17 residues. V was pared by 4 bases and J by 0 bases, with 22 bases between. In DNA, the CDR3 is TGCAGCGTTGGGGCGCGGGGACCCCACTCTATCTCCTACGAGCAGTACTTC. This gives the protein CSVGARGPHSISYEQYF.

This chain joins TRBV9 and TRBJ2-1, with 10 bases that match TRBD2. Per germline, CDR1 SGDLS and CDR2 YYNGEE. Trimming took 3 bases from V and 4 from J; bases not matched to a gene: 7. The CDR3 runs to 16 residues. As DNA, the CDR3 is TGTGCCAGCAGCGGCCGACTAGCGGGCCATTACAATGAGCAGTTCTTC. This gives the protein CASSGRLAGHYNEQFF.

This clone was seen a few times. The chain combines TRBV21-1 with TRBJ2-2; the table names TRBD1, a call not compared with the DNA. TRBV21-1 is a recognized pseudogene. The CDR3 sequence is 20 residues long. The CDR3 bases are TGTGCCAGCAGCAAAGAGGCGGGTAAAGAGGGACAGACAAACACCGGGGAGCTGTTTTTT. Translated: CASSKEAGKEGQTNTGELFF.

The rearrangement links TRBV14 to TRBJ1-5; TRBD1 is a possible D gene (5 bases). Trimming removed 0 bases at V and 3 bases at J, with 12 bases between. This CDR3 region has 16 residues. Germline CDR1 is SGHDN and CDR2 is FVKESK. The CDR3, as DNA: TGTGCCAGCAGCCAAGAAGGAGGGGTTTTCAATCAGCCCCAGCATTTT. Translation gives CASSQEGGVFNQPQHF.

This clone showed up just a few times. The CDR3 here is CASSLQRGGIYEQYF. The CDR3 DNA reads as TGTGCCAGCAGCCTGCAGCGGGGGGGCATCTACGAGCAGTACTTC. The chain employs TRBV14 and TRBJ2-7, with 10 bases aligning to TRBD2. V shed 4 bases, J shed 3 bases, and the junction held 6 bases outside the gene matches. The CDR3 has 15 residues. Per the germline V gene, CDR1 is SGHDN and CDR2 is FVKESK.

This sequence joins TRBV7-9 and TRBJ2-7, with 7 positions matching TRBD1. V was pared by 5 bases and J by 2 bases, with 9 bases of the junction left unmatched. The CDR3 spans 15 residues. Germline loops: CDR1 SEHNR, CDR2 FQNEAQ (reference sequence). The CDR3: CASSTDRDSPYEQYF. CDR3 nucleotide sequence: TGTGCCAGCAGCACGGACCGGGACAGTCCCTACGAGCAGTACTTC.

The chain combines TRBV7-3 with TRBJ2-7; 8 nucleotides line up with TRBD1. Germline lookup yields CDR1 SGHTA and CDR2 FQGTGA. Losses at the gene ends were 2 bases for V and 2 bases for J; bases not matched to a gene: 2. The CDR3 covers 14 residues. CDR3 bases: TGTGCCAGCAGCTTAGGGACAGGACCCTACGAGCAGTACTTC. Protein: CASSLGTGPYEQYF.

The CDR3 is CASSKQTHTF. DNA for the CDR3: TGTGCCAGCAGTAAGCAAACCCACACCTTC. The chain has TRBV2 and TRBJ1-2; D call uncertain. V lost 5 bases, J lost 12 bases, and 10 bases lay in between. CDR3 size: 10 residues. Germline V lookup: CDR1 SNHLY, CDR2 FYNNEI.

The chain couples TRBV7-8 to TRBJ2-1; D is unclear. Germline values: CDR1 SGHVS, CDR2 FQNEAQ. The germline V and J ends were trimmed by 6 bases and 9 bases, with 12 bases remaining between them. CDR3 length: 12 amino acids. Here the CDR3 reads CASSSSGSEQFF. CDR3 in DNA: TGTGCCAGCAGTTCTTCTGGCAGTGAGCAGTTCTTC.

This clone showed up just once. The gene calls are TRBV5-6 and TRBJ1-5, with TRBD1 matching 9 bases. The CDR3 is 15 amino acids. Germline lookup yields CDR1 SGHDT and CDR2 YYEEEE. V lost 4 bases and J lost 5; bases outside the gene matches: 7. CDR3 amino acids: CASSNRDREYQPQHF. The CDR3, as DNA: TGTGCCAGCAGCAACCGGGACAGGGAGTATCAGCCCCAGCATTTT.

A few counts support this clone. The chain is built from TRBV5-4 and TRBJ1-1, with D uncertain. The CDR3 consists of 12 residues. The germline V and J ends were trimmed by 4 bases and 8 bases, with 12 bases remaining between them. Germline lookup yields CDR1 SGHNT and CDR2 YYREEE (reference sequence). DNA of the CDR3: TGTGCCAGCAGCCCCCGGGAAGCCGAAGCTTTCTTT. Its protein is CASSPREAEAFF. The variable domain in full, completed from reference TRBV5-4 and TRBJ1-1, reads ETGVTQSPTHLIKTRGQQVTLRCSSQSGHNTVSWYQQALGQGPQFIFQYYREEENGRGNFPPRFSGLQFPNYSSELNVNALELDDSALYLCASSPREAEAFFGQGTRLTVV.

The rearrangement links TRBV4-3 to TRBJ2-3; the match to TRBD2 covers 8 bases. Germline V gene sequence: CDR1 LGHNA, CDR2 YSLEER. V shed 1 base, J shed 2 bases, and the junction held 11 bases outside the gene matches. The CDR3 has 18 residues. Here the CDR3 DNA reads TGCGCCAGCAGCCAAGGGTCCCCCCGGCGGGGGGACACAGATACGCAGTATTTT. The encoded protein is CASSQGSPRRGDTDTQYF.

A few counts support this clone. This chain joins TRBV29-1 and TRBJ2-5, with a possible D match to TRBD1 (6 bases). V gave up 4 bases and J gave up 7 bases, with 16 bases separating them. Germline CDR1 and CDR2: SQVTM and ANQGSEA. The CDR3 loop spans 13 amino acids. The CDR3 region has the DNA TGCAGCGTTGTAGGACAGAGGGTAGTGACCCAGTACTTC. Translation: CSVVGQRVVTQYF.

This clone was found a few times. The rearrangement joins TRBV7-2 to TRBJ2-1; D unclear. CDR3 length equals 11 residues. CDR1 and CDR2 (germline): SGHTA, FQGNSA. With 5 bases removed from V and 5 bases from J, the gap between germline ends came to 4 bases. The CDR3 here is CASSLNNEQFF. The CDR3 nucleotides are TGTGCCAGCAGCCTAAACAATGAGCAGTTCTTC.

In its sample, this clone was seen a few times. J is TRBJ2-5 and V is TRBV7-2, with TRBD1 matching over 9 bases. Germline V lookup: CDR1 SGHTA, CDR2 FQGNSA. The CDR3 is made up of 16 amino acids. Unmatched junction bases numbered 3, after V lost 0 bases and J lost 1 base. In DNA, the CDR3 is TGTGCCAGCAGCTTAGCCGGACAGGGGCCCCAAGAGACCCAGTACTTC. Translated, it gives CASSLAGQGPQETQYF.

This clone was found a few times. This sequence joins TRBV6-4 and TRBJ2-1, with TRBD1 identical over 10 bases. CDR3 length: 14 residues. CDR1 MRHNA and CDR2 SNTAGT come from the germline V gene. Trimming cost V 7 bases and J 7 bases; bases outside gene matches: 7. CDR3 nucleotides: TGTGCCAGCAAGGTGTGGACAGGGGGGAATGAGCAGTTCTTC. Its protein is CASKVWTGGNEQFF.

The chain links TRBV5-1 to TRBJ2-1; 8 positions match TRBD2. Germline lookup yields CDR1 SGHRS and CDR2 YFSETQ. This CDR3 is built from 14 residues. Losses at the gene ends were 0 bases for V and 9 bases for J; bases not matched to a gene: 5. CDR3 protein: CASSLATGGGEQFF. The CDR3 region has the DNA TGCGCCAGCAGCTTGGCCACGGGAGGGGGTGAGCAGTTCTTC.

This chain connects TRBV28 to TRBJ2-7; 8 bases map to TRBD1. The CDR3 extends over 16 amino acids. Germline V gives CDR1 MDHEN, CDR2 SYDVKM. J lost 0 bases, V lost 8 bases, and 12 bases had no gene match. The CDR3 DNA reads TGTGCCAGCCGACGCTCAGGGGGCGAGAGCTCCTACGAGCAGTACTTC. Its protein product is CASRRSGGESSYEQYF.

This clone came up a few times. Compared with germline, one end of the junction differs, possibly owing to a read error. V usage is TRBV27 and J usage is TRBJ1-6; the D gene is possibly TRBD1 (6 bases). The V gene's germline CDR1 is MNHEY and CDR2 SMNVEV (reference sequence). This CDR3 spans 17 amino acids. CDR3 sequence reads: CASRLSGAGVYNSPLHF. The CDR3 region has the DNA TGTGCCAGCAGGTTATCCGGCGCAGGGGTCTATAATTCACCCCTCCACTTT.